Each of the 30 T cell receptor beta chains below was sequenced from the same sample in a study of T-cell reconstitution after alpha-beta-depleted transplantation in children. It was with unique molecular identifiers that the TCRbeta library was prepared. A single record per CDR3 protein comes from TCRdb applying MiXCR to the PCR reads. This table has about 440,000 distinct CDR3 sequences, approximately 41% appearing once. The material sequenced was PBMCs, taken before TCRalphabeta/CD19-depleted stem cell transplant. These receptors originate from a girl aged 2-10 years with aplastic anemia, due to receive a stem cell transplant.

The gene calls are TRBV5-1 and TRBJ1-2; 9 nucleotides match TRBD1. Germline V gives CDR1 SGHRS, CDR2 YFSETQ. The length of the CDR3 is 14 residues. After removal of 4 bases from V and 8 bases from J, the junction contained 9 bases not matched to a gene. The CDR3 DNA reads as TGCGCCAGCAGCCCACTACAGGGGGCAGAAGGCTACACCTTC. It yields the protein CASSPLQGAEGYTF.

This clonotype has just a few counts. This chain connects TRBV20-1 to TRBJ2-4; 7 nucleotides align to TRBD2. V lost 0 bases and J lost 9; bases outside the gene matches: 11. Germline V gene lookup returns CDR1 DFQATT and CDR2 SNEGSKA (reference sequence). The CDR3 runs to 15 residues. CDR3 sequence: CSARDGAGDASIQYF. For the CDR3, the DNA is TGCAGTGCTAGAGATGGTGCGGGAGACGCTAGCATTCAGTACTTC.

This clonotype was recorded a few times. CDR3 nucleotide sequence: TGTGCCAGCAGCATGGACAGGGCCACTGAAGCTTTCTTT. It codes for CASSMDRATEAFF. The chain is built from TRBV7-2 and TRBJ1-1; 8 nucleotides match TRBD1. The V gene's germline CDR1 is SGHTA and CDR2 FQGNSA. The CDR3 covers 13 residues. The trim removed 5 bases at V and 4 bases at J, leaving 3 bases unmatched.

V usage is TRBV29-1 and J usage is TRBJ1-3; no reliable D call. CDR3 length equals 17 residues. Germline V gene data show CDR1 as SQVTM and CDR2 as ANQGSEA. V was pared by 4 bases and J by 0 bases, with 19 bases between. The CDR3 bases are TGCAGCGTTGTAGGCTCAGGCATAACGGACTCTGGAAACACCATATATTTT. This translates into CSVVGSGITDSGNTIYF.

Note on this clonotype: This sequence may be a read error, since a much larger clone differs from it by one base. The rearrangement uses TRBV9 and TRBJ2-3; D ambiguous. V dropped 3 bases and J dropped 7 bases, with 12 bases sitting between them. This CDR3 contains 13 residues. Germline V lookup: CDR1 SGDLS, CDR2 YYNGEE. CDR3 sequence (DNA): TGTGCCAGCAGCGCTGGACCTGGCTATACGCAGTATTTT. Protein product: CASSAGPGYTQYF.

The V gene is TRBV4-1, the J gene TRBJ2-3; unclear D gene. This CDR3 region has 14 residues. CDR1 and CDR2 from the germline V gene are MGHRA and YSYEKL. Trimming pared 4 bases from V and 6 bases from J, leaving 14 bases between. The CDR3 here is CASSPGAVRDTQYF. As DNA, the CDR3 is TGCGCCAGCAGCCCAGGCGCGGTCCGGGATACGCAGTATTTT.

The gene calls are TRBV15 and TRBJ2-3, with 9 bases that match TRBD1. V was pared by 0 bases and J by 4 bases, with 5 bases of the junction left unmatched. Germline V gene data show CDR1 as LNHNV and CDR2 as YYDKDF (reference sequence). The length of the CDR3 is 16 residues. CDR3: CATSRDPGQGADTQYF. Written as DNA, the CDR3 is TGTGCCACCAGCAGAGACCCGGGACAGGGAGCAGATACGCAGTATTTT.

V gene TRBV7-3 combines with J gene TRBJ2-1; 13 bases are a match to TRBD2. This CDR3 has 15 residues. V lost 5 bases and J lost 6; bases outside the gene matches: 4. The germline V gene has CDR1 SGHTA and CDR2 FQGTGA. The CDR3 nucleotides read TGTGCCAGCAGCACACTAGCGGGAGGGGTCAATGAGCAGTTCTTC. This sequence encodes CASSTLAGGVNEQFF.

This chain joins TRBV5-1 and TRBJ2-1; TRBD2 matches at 8 bases. The CDR3 extends over 14 amino acids. The germline CDR1 and CDR2 sequences are SGHRS and YFSETQ. Trimming removed 9 bases from V and 6 bases from J; junction bases left unmatched: 11. The CDR3 spells CATGPGLVTNEQFF. The CDR3 DNA follows: TGCGCCACCGGGCCGGGACTAGTTACCAATGAGCAGTTCTTC.

The chain links TRBV5-1 to TRBJ2-7; 8 nucleotides align to TRBD1. After removal of 4 bases from V and 2 bases from J, the junction contained 8 bases not matched to a gene. Germline CDR1 and CDR2: SGHRS and YFSETQ. There are 15 residues in the CDR3. This CDR3 is CASSEGGTGPYEQYF. The DNA for the CDR3 is TGCGCCAGCAGCGAGGGCGGGACAGGCCCCTACGAGCAGTACTTC.

This clonotype was counted ten times or more. The chain is built from TRBV12-3 or TRBV12-4 and TRBJ2-7; D perhaps matches TRBD1 (5 bases). The CDR3 is made up of 14 amino acids. V was clipped by 3 bases and J by 0 bases, with 9 bases between them. The CDR3 DNA sequence: TGTGCCAGCAGTTTCTCGGACATCTCCTACGAGCAGTACTTC. Translating gives CASSFSDISYEQYF.

This clonotype was counted at least ten times. For the CDR3, the DNA is TGCAGTGCTCGGCTAGGGGTAACTATGGCTAACACCTTC. This sequence encodes CSARLGVTMANTF. This chain joins TRBV20-1 and TRBJ1-2; a weak D match, TRBD1 (5 bases). V shed 5 bases and J shed 12 bases, with 22 bases lying between them. From germline, CDR1 is DFQATT and CDR2 SNEGSKA (reference sequence). This CDR3 contains 13 residues.

The chain uses TRBV5-1 and TRBJ2-5; either TRBD1 or TRBD2 may supply D (5 bases each). CDR3 length equals 15 residues. Trimming took off 4 bases at V and 1 base at J, with 14 bases between the two ends. Germline CDR1 SGHRS, CDR2 YFSETQ. CDR3 nucleotide sequence: TGCGCCAGCAGCGCTATATCGGGGCTCCAAGAGACCCAGTACTTC. Translated, it gives CASSAISGLQETQYF.

This clonotype was picked up many times. The chain uses TRBV28 and TRBJ2-1, with D tentatively TRBD1 (5 bases). The length of the CDR3 is 15 residues. Trimming cost V 2 bases and J 5 bases, with 13 bases left between them. From germline, CDR1 is MDHEN and CDR2 SYDVKM. CDR3 coding DNA: TGTGCCAGCAGTTTACTCGGACACCAAGACAATGAGCAGTTCTTC. Translation gives CASSLLGHQDNEQFF. Full variable domain (remainder filled in from reference TRBV28 and TRBJ2-1): DVKVTQSSRYLVKRTGEKVFLECVQDMDHENMFWYRQDPGLGLRLIYFSYDVKMKEKGDIPEGYSVSREKKERFSLILESASTNQTSMYLCASSLLGHQDNEQFFGPGTRLTVL.

This clonotype was observed many times. The gene calls are TRBV29-1 and TRBJ2-5, with D perhaps TRBD1 or TRBD2 (5 bases each). V was shortened by 2 bases and J by 4 bases, with 14 bases between the two germline ends. CDR1 and CDR2 (germline): SQVTM, ANQGSEA. This CDR3 spans 14 amino acids. The CDR3 spells CSVERGEWGETQYF. The CDR3 nucleotides read TGCAGCGTTGAAAGAGGGGAGTGGGGAGAGACCCAGTACTTC. The full variable domain, with the rest looked up from reference TRBV29-1 and TRBJ2-5, is SAVISQKPSRDICQRGTSLTIQCQVDSQVTMMFWYRQQPGQSLTLIATANQGSEATYESGFVIDKFPISRPNLTFSTLTVSNMSPEDSSIYLCSVERGEWGETQYFGPGTRLLVL.

The rearrangement joins TRBV5-8 to TRBJ1-5; D uncertain. The CDR3 is 15 residues long. CDR1 is SGHTS, CDR2 YDEGEE, per germline. V was shortened by 1 base and J by 0 bases, with 8 bases between the two germline ends. This CDR3 is CASSLQGYSNQPQHF. The CDR3 bases are TGTGCCAGCAGCTTGCAAGGGTATAGCAATCAGCCCCAGCATTTT.

The chain couples TRBV5-6 to TRBJ1-2, with TRBD1 matching over 8 bases. This CDR3 has 13 residues. CDR1 and CDR2 from the germline V gene are SGHDT and YYEEEE. The junction had 6 bases not matched to a gene; V was cut back by 5 bases and J by 6 bases. CDR3 in DNA: TGTGCCAGCAGACAAACAGGGGGAGATGGCTACACCTTC. Translated: CASRQTGGDGYTF.

V usage is TRBV7-9 and J usage is TRBJ2-1; TRBD1 is a possible D gene (5 bases). Germline CDR1 is SEHNR and CDR2 is FQNEAQ (reference sequence). V dropped 5 bases and J dropped 8 bases, with 13 bases sitting between them. This CDR3 has 13 residues. The CDR3 nucleotides read TGTGCCAGCAGCCTCCTAGTCAGGGATGAGCAGTTCTTC. Its protein is CASSLLVRDEQFF.

The chain links TRBV7-6 to TRBJ2-3; 8 bases line up with TRBD2. CDR1 is SGHVS, CDR2 FNYEAQ, per germline. With V trimmed by 0 bases and J by 8 bases, 4 bases remained unmatched. The CDR3 spans 14 residues. The CDR3 is CASSLAGSGVTQYF. In DNA form, the CDR3 reads TGTGCCAGCAGCTTAGCGGGTAGCGGGGTTACGCAGTATTTT.

The chain links TRBV7-2 to TRBJ2-3, with TRBD2 matching over 10 bases. The CDR3 consists of 17 residues. V shed 0 bases and J 2 bases; nucleotides not matched to a gene: 5. The germline V gene encodes CDR1 SGHTA and CDR2 FQGNSA. CDR3 nucleotides: TGTGCCAGCAGCTTAGCTGCGGGACTAGCGCTCACAGATACGCAGTATTTT. It encodes CASSLAAGLALTDTQYF.

Many counts were recorded for this clonotype. As DNA, the CDR3 is TGTGCCAGCAGTGGGGACAGGCGGTGGAATTCACCCCTCCACTTT. Protein sequence: CASSGDRRWNSPLHF. The rearrangement links TRBV6-1 to TRBJ1-6, with TRBD1 matching over 8 bases. This CDR3 is 15 amino acids long. Germline assignment: CDR1 MNHNS and CDR2 SASEGT. V was pared by 4 bases and J by 7 bases, with 6 bases of the junction left unmatched.

This clonotype was counted only a few times. The chain uses TRBV29-1 and TRBJ2-1; the D gene could be TRBD1 or TRBD2 (5 bases each). Germline lookup yields CDR1 SQVTM and CDR2 ANQGSEA. The CDR3 is 14 residues long. V was pared by 7 bases and J by 0 bases, with 13 bases between. CDR3 region: CSAPGSGSYNEQFF. The CDR3 bases are TGCAGCGCACCAGGGAGTGGCTCCTACAATGAGCAGTTCTTC.

The gene calls are TRBV6-5 and TRBJ1-1; D is possibly TRBD1 (5 bases). CDR1 and CDR2 (germline): MNHEY, SVGAGI. The CDR3 contains 15 residues. V was trimmed by 4 bases and J by 1 base, leaving 13 bases between them. CDR3 loop: CASSSEGRGNTEAFF. CDR3 nucleotides: TGTGCCAGCAGTTCTGAGGGGAGGGGGAACACTGAAGCTTTCTTT.

This clonotype occurred a few times. One junction end disagrees with the germline gene, perhaps due to a read error. The CDR3 loop reads CCASLGLAGGGSYEQYF. For the CDR3, the DNA is TGCTGTGCTAGTCTTGGACTAGCGGGAGGAGGATCCTACGAGCAGTACTTC. The chain uses TRBV20-1 and TRBJ2-7; TRBD2 aligns across 14 bases. The CDR3 loop spans 17 amino acids. Germline loops: CDR1 DFQATT, CDR2 SNEGSKA (reference sequence).

The chain joins TRBV20-1 to TRBJ2-5; D remains ambiguous. Looked up from germline, CDR1 is DFQATT and CDR2 is SNEGSKA (reference sequence). The CDR3 runs 12 residues. Trimming took off 5 bases at V and 1 base at J, with 8 bases between the two ends. The CDR3 protein is CSAAVGQETQYF. The CDR3 coding sequence is TGCAGTGCTGCCGTAGGCCAAGAGACCCAGTACTTC.

The chain has TRBV5-1 and TRBJ2-5, with 13 bases that match TRBD2. Germline V gene sequence: CDR1 SGHRS, CDR2 YFSETQ. V shed 6 bases and J 4 bases; nucleotides not matched to a gene: 6. This CDR3 contains 15 residues. CDR3 sequence: CASTLGLAGRETQYF. Here the CDR3 DNA reads TGCGCCAGCACCCTGGGACTAGCGGGACGAGAGACCCAGTACTTC.

This chain joins TRBV5-1 and TRBJ2-7; TRBD1 is a possible D gene (6 bases). Germline CDR1 and CDR2: SGHRS and YFSETQ. The germline V and J ends were trimmed by 4 bases and 0 bases, with 14 bases remaining between them. This CDR3 has 15 residues. The CDR3 region is CASSPGTRSSYEQYF. The CDR3 nucleotides are TGCGCCAGCAGCCCCGGGACACGGAGCTCCTACGAGCAGTACTTC.

CDR3 region: CASSPPRLAGRYEQYF. The CDR3 DNA follows: TGCGCCAGCAGCCCCCCGAGACTAGCGGGAAGGTACGAGCAGTACTTC. V gene TRBV5-1 combines with J gene TRBJ2-7, with TRBD2 identical over 11 bases. CDR1 and CDR2 (germline): SGHRS, YFSETQ. This CDR3 comprises 16 residues. V shed 4 bases, J shed 4 bases, and the junction held 10 bases outside the gene matches.

Here the CDR3 reads CASSPDIPDPDTQYF. CDR3 DNA sequence: TGTGCCAGCAGCCCGGACATCCCGGACCCAGATACGCAGTATTTT. J is TRBJ2-3 and V is TRBV13; TRBD1 might be the D (5 bases). Looked up from germline, CDR1 is PRHDT and CDR2 is FYEKMQ (reference sequence). This CDR3 spans 15 amino acids. V shed 5 bases and J shed 4 bases, with 16 bases lying between them.

The CDR3 loop is CASSLVRRTLGNGYTF. CDR3 nucleotides: TGTGCCAGCAGCTTAGTGCGCAGGACTTTGGGTAATGGCTACACCTTC. This chain joins TRBV7-2 and TRBJ1-2; D is ambiguous. CDR1 and CDR2 (germline): SGHTA, FQGNSA. The CDR3 extends over 16 amino acids. The V end was cut by 1 base, the J end by 6 bases, with 18 bases between. The full variable domain, its missing parts supplied by reference TRBV7-2 and TRBJ1-2, is GAGVSQSPSNKVTEKGKDVELRCDPISGHTALYWYRQSLGQGLEFLIYFQGNSAPDKSGLPSDRFSAERTGGSVSTLTIQRTQQEDSAVYLCASSLVRRTLGNGYTFGSGTRLTVV.